The next 19 T cell receptor beta chains were all read from a single sample in a study of OX40 agonist ivuxolimab in advanced cancers. Generated by immunoSEQ multiplex PCR, the TCRdb table keeps only in-frame clones and is missing some. The repertoire holds some 140,000 clones, with roughly 91% as singletons. The source material was CD4+ or CD8+ T cells sorted from blood, sampled in a trial of the OX40 agonist ivuxolimab. These receptors were collected from an adult with an advanced solid tumor such as melanoma, head and neck, liver or kidney cancer.

This clone was detected only once. At one end the junction does not follow the germline gene, possibly because of a read error. V is TRBV4-2 and J is TRBJ2-1, with 7 bases identical to TRBD2. Germline V CDR1 and CDR2: LGHNA, YNFKEQ. This CDR3 is 15 amino acids long. As DNA, the CDR3 is TGTGCCAGCAGCCAAGATCCGGGTTCGGGCGGGAGTCGGATCTTC. Protein: CASSQDPGSGGSRIF.

J is TRBJ1-1 and V is TRBV7-2, with TRBD1 as a possible D gene (6 bases). There are 15 residues in the CDR3. Trimming removed 7 bases from V and 0 bases from J, with 15 bases in between. Germline V gene lookup returns CDR1 SGHTA and CDR2 FQGNSA. This chain's CDR3 is CASTLQGSMNTEAFF. In nucleotides, the CDR3 is TGTGCCAGCACTCTACAGGGCTCGATGAACACTGAAGCTTTCTTT. Complete variable domain (other parts from reference TRBV7-2 and TRBJ1-1): GAGVSQSPSNKVTEKGKDVELRCDPISGHTALYWYRQSLGQGLEFLIYFQGNSAPDKSGLPSDRFSAERTGGSVSTLTIQRTQQEDSAVYLCASTLQGSMNTEAFFGQGTRLTVV.

This chain links TRBV5-1 with TRBJ2-2; tentative D call: TRBD1 (5 bases). V lost 2 bases and J 0 bases, leaving 11 bases between the germline ends. The germline V gene encodes CDR1 SGHRS and CDR2 YFSETQ. This CDR3 is 16 amino acids long. CDR3 region: CASSFAGPPNTGELFF. The CDR3 DNA reads TGCGCCAGCAGCTTCGCAGGGCCCCCGAACACCGGGGAGCTGTTTTTT.

This sequence joins TRBV2 and TRBJ1-5; the D gene is possibly TRBD1 (6 bases). Germline loops: CDR1 SNHLY, CDR2 FYNNEI. This CDR3 is built from 14 residues. Trimming removed 10 bases from V and 6 bases from J, with 19 bases in between. CDR3 sequence (DNA): TGTGCCACGTCAAGGGGGGGAGAGGGTCAGCCCCAGCATTTT. Its translation: CATSRGGEGQPQHF.

The sample holds a few counts of this clone. The chain is built from TRBV2 and TRBJ2-4; D perhaps matches TRBD1 (5 bases). V shed 6 bases and J shed 0 bases, with 6 bases lying between them. CDR1 and CDR2 (germline): SNHLY, FYNNEI. The CDR3 is made up of 13 amino acids. Here the CDR3 DNA reads TGTGCCAGCAGCAGGGAAGCCAAAAACATTCAGTACTTC. Protein product: CASSREAKNIQYF.

The chain has TRBV28 and TRBJ2-7, with unresolved D. The CDR3 is made up of 18 amino acids. Between the trimmed V and J ends, which lost 2 bases and 0 bases, there was a span of 20 bases. The germline CDR1 and CDR2 sequences are MDHEN and SYDVKM. CDR3 amino acids: CASSLRPPGPLSSYEQYF. The DNA of the CDR3 is TGTGCCAGCAGTTTAAGGCCCCCCGGACCCCTAAGCTCCTACGAGCAGTACTTC.

The chain recombines TRBV6-5 with TRBJ1-4, with TRBD1 matching over 8 bases. CDR1 is MNHEY, CDR2 SVGAGI, per germline. The V segment lost 2 bases and the J segment 8 bases; nucleotides outside the gene matches: 7. The CDR3 has 15 residues. The CDR3 spells CASSYGSGGGEKLFF. CDR3 coding DNA: TGTGCCAGCAGTTACGGTTCAGGGGGCGGGGAAAAACTGTTTTTT.

This clone was observed a few times. This chain uses TRBV27 with TRBJ2-5; TRBD1 matches at 9 bases. V lost 6 bases to trimming and J lost 1 base; unmatched junction nucleotides: 6. This CDR3 comprises 15 residues. Per the germline V gene, CDR1 is MNHEY and CDR2 is SMNVEV (reference sequence). The CDR3 spells CASRAGTGPQETQYF. CDR3 coding DNA: TGTGCCAGCAGGGCCGGGACAGGGCCCCAAGAGACCCAGTACTTC.

The chain links TRBV5-1 to TRBJ2-2, with TRBD2 identical over 15 bases. The CDR3 is made up of 15 amino acids. Germline V gene sequence: CDR1 SGHRS, CDR2 YFSETQ. The ends lost 7 bases at V and 4 bases at J; junction bases unmatched: 2. CDR3 sequence reads: CASGGLAGGTGELFF. DNA for the CDR3: TGCGCCAGCGGGGGACTAGCGGGAGGCACCGGGGAGCTGTTTTTT. The full variable domain, its missing parts supplied by reference TRBV5-1 and TRBJ2-2, is KAGVTQTPRYLIKTRGQQVTLSCSPISGHRSVSWYQQTPGQGLQFLFEYFSETQRNKGNFPGRFSGRQFSNSRSEMNVSTLELGDSALYLCASGGLAGGTGELFFGEGSRLTVL.

J is TRBJ2-2 and V is TRBV6-1, with D perhaps TRBD1 or TRBD2 (6 bases each). The CDR3 contains 14 residues. V was pared by 2 bases and J by 5 bases, with 9 bases between. The V gene's germline CDR1 is MNHNS and CDR2 SASEGT. CDR3 loop: CASSETGRTGELFF. The CDR3 DNA reads TGTGCCAGCAGTGAAACAGGGAGGACCGGGGAGCTGTTTTTT.

This clone was picked up one time. The chain links TRBV15 to TRBJ2-3; maybe TRBD2 (5 bases). In germline, CDR1 is LNHNV, CDR2 YYDKDF (reference sequence). This CDR3 has 17 amino acids. The V end was cut by 0 bases, the J end by 5 bases, with 18 bases between. DNA for the CDR3: TGTGCCACCAGCAGAGATGCGGCGGGCTCGATGTTAGATACGCAGTATTTT. Its translation is CATSRDAAGSMLDTQYF.

The chain employs TRBV29-1 and TRBJ2-5; perhaps TRBD2 as D (5 bases). Germline CDR1 SQVTM, CDR2 ANQGSEA. CDR3 size: 12 residues. V was pared by 4 bases and J by 3 bases, with 9 bases between. The CDR3 DNA follows: TGCAGCGTTGTGAAGCGGAAAGAGACCCAGTACTTC. This gives the protein CSVVKRKETQYF.

The V and J genes are TRBV19 and TRBJ1-2, with 7 nucleotides matching TRBD1. This CDR3 is built from 13 residues. V was pared by 3 bases and J by 3 bases, with 1 base of the junction left unmatched. Germline V CDR1 and CDR2: LNHDA, SQIVND (reference sequence). CDR3: CASSIDRDYGYTF. The CDR3 DNA sequence: TGTGCCAGTAGTATCGACAGGGACTATGGCTACACCTTC.

The chain has TRBV5-4 and TRBJ1-1; D uncertain. There are 16 residues in the CDR3. The V end lost 3 bases, the J end lost 1 base, and 16 bases lay between the germline ends. The germline gives CDR1 SGHNT, CDR2 YYREEE (reference sequence). The CDR3 DNA is TGTGCCAGCAGCTCGGGCAGGACTAGGTCGAACACTGAAGCTTTCTTT. This encodes CASSSGRTRSNTEAFF.

This clone was recorded once. The chain has TRBV10-3 and TRBJ2-1; no definite D call. This CDR3 has 15 residues. CDR1 and CDR2 (germline): ENHRY, SYGVKD. V gave up 4 bases and J gave up 0 bases, with 10 bases separating them. This CDR3 reads CAISGAVSSYNEQFF. The CDR3 nucleotides read TGTGCCATCAGTGGTGCCGTCAGCTCCTACAATGAGCAGTTCTTC.

The J gene is TRBJ1-2, the V gene TRBV21-1. TRBV21-1 is marked as a pseudogene. The CDR3 is 16 amino acids. Here the CDR3 DNA reads TGTGCCAGCAGCAAAATGGGGATAATAACTAACTATGGCTACACCTTC. This encodes CASSKMGIITNYGYTF.

The chain carries TRBV6-1 and TRBJ1-5; D may be TRBD1 (6 bases). V dropped 3 bases and J dropped 4 bases, with 10 bases sitting between them. CDR1 and CDR2 from the germline V gene are MNHNS and SASEGT. The CDR3 is 14 amino acids. As DNA, the CDR3 is TGTGCCAGCAGTGACAGGGGTTTGAATCAGCCCCAGCATTTT. Its protein product is CASSDRGLNQPQHF.

This chain joins TRBV6-6 and TRBJ2-4, with a weak D call TRBD1 (6 bases). This CDR3 region has 14 residues. With 4 bases removed from V and 4 bases from J, the gap between germline ends came to 11 bases. Per the germline V gene, CDR1 is MNHNY and CDR2 is SVGAGI (reference sequence). DNA of the CDR3: TGTGCCAGCAGTTTTGGCAGGGGAAAAAACATTCAGTACTTC. This translates into CASSFGRGKNIQYF.

The gene calls are TRBV7-2 and TRBJ1-2; D unresolved. The CDR3 runs 15 residues. CDR1 SGHTA and CDR2 FQGNSA come from the germline V gene. V shed 5 bases and J shed 2 bases, with 15 bases lying between them. CDR3 coding DNA: TGTGCCAGCAGCCCCCGGGCGGACGGGAACTATGGCTACACCTTC. It codes for CASSPRADGNYGYTF.